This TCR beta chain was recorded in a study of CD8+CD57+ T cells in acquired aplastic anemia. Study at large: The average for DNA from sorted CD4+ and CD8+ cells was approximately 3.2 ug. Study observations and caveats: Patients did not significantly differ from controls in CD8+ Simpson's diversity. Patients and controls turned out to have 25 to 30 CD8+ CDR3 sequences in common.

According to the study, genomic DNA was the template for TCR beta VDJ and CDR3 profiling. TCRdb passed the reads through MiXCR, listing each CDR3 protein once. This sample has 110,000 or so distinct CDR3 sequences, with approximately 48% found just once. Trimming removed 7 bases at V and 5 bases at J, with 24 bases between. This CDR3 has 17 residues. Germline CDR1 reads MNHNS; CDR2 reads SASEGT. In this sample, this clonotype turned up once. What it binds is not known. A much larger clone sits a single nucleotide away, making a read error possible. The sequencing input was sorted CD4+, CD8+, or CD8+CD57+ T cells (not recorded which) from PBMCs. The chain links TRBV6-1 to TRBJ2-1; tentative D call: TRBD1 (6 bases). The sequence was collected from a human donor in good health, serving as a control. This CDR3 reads CASNTAGLGQANNEQFF. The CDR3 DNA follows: TGTGCCAGCAACACAGCCGGCTTGGGACAAGCCAACAATGAGCAGTTCTTC.